The next 6 T cell receptor beta chains were all read from a single sample in a study of OX40 agonist ivuxolimab in advanced cancers. Sequenced by immunoSEQ multiplex PCR; TCRdb stores in-frame clones only, minus some. The sample lists 30,000 to 35,000 clones; around 83% were seen once. The sample consisted of CD4+ or CD8+ T cells sorted from blood, taken in a trial of the OX40 agonist ivuxolimab. These receptors came from an adult with an advanced solid tumor such as melanoma, head and neck, liver or kidney cancer.

Only a few counts were recorded for this clone. V gene TRBV27 combines with J gene TRBJ1-2, with D perhaps TRBD1 (5 bases). The CDR3 contains 13 residues. Germline CDR1 is MNHEY and CDR2 is SMNVEV (reference sequence). V lost 7 bases and J 2 bases, leaving 11 bases between the germline ends. CDR3 region: CASKQAENYGYTF. The CDR3 DNA is TGTGCCAGCAAACAGGCGGAAAACTATGGCTACACCTTC.

The genes are TRBV7-2 and TRBJ2-2; D possibly uses TRBD1 or TRBD2 (6 bases each). V was clipped by 1 base and J by 3 bases, with 12 bases between them. CDR1 SGHTA and CDR2 FQGNSA come from the germline V gene. The CDR3 spans 16 residues. The CDR3: CASSLGRGRDTGELFF. Here the CDR3 DNA reads TGTGCCAGCAGCTTAGGACGGGGGCGGGACACCGGGGAGCTGTTTTTT.

The chain recombines TRBV10-1 with TRBJ2-7; D is uncertain. The V gene's germline CDR1 is WNHNN and CDR2 SYGVQD (reference sequence). This CDR3 contains 10 residues. Trimming took off 6 bases at V and 5 bases at J, with 5 bases between the two ends. CDR3 sequence (DNA): TGCGCCAGCAGAGACCACGAGCAGTACTTC. It yields the protein CASRDHEQYF.

The chain employs TRBV10-2 and TRBJ1-1, with 7 bases aligning to TRBD1. The CDR3 extends over 13 amino acids. Per the germline V gene, CDR1 is WSHSY and CDR2 is SAAADI. V gave up 10 bases and J gave up 4 bases; unmatched junction bases: 9. In DNA form, the CDR3 reads TGCGCCACTGTGACAGGGAACCTCACTGAAGCTTTCTTT. Amino acid sequence: CATVTGNLTEAFF.

The chain has TRBV4-2 and TRBJ1-2; 11 bases line up with TRBD1. Per the germline V gene, CDR1 is LGHNA and CDR2 is YNFKEQ. The CDR3 extends over 14 amino acids. The junction had 8 bases not matched to a gene; V was cut back by 6 bases and J by 8 bases. DNA for the CDR3: TGTGCCAGCAGTCAACCCGGGGACAGGGGGGGCTACACCTTC. Amino acids: CASSQPGDRGGYTF.

CDR3 sequence (DNA): TGTGCCAGCAGCGCGTATGGCTACACCTTC. Translated, it gives CASSAYGYTF. The chain couples TRBV7-3 to TRBJ1-2; D is unclear. The CDR3 extends over 10 amino acids. Germline values: CDR1 SGHTA, CDR2 FQGTGA. With 5 bases removed from V and 5 bases from J, the gap between germline ends came to 3 bases.